A selection of T cell receptor beta chains follows, all from one sample in a study of T cell repertoires in cytomegalovirus infection. TCRdb re-analysed the reads in MiXCR, keeping a single row per CDR3 protein. This sample has fewer than 850,000 distinct CDR3 sequences, with 25% to 35% found just once. Their antigens are not known. This specimen was cultured CD8+ T cells from PBMCs, taken from culture after CMV antigen stimulation. All receptors come from a human donor in good health (CMV status not recorded). Some clones in this sample may be carry-over from other donors' samples. The CDR3 runs from the conserved cysteine through the conserved F or W. The D gene is left open where the match is weak. The size of a clone is reported for some rows only, either as once, few or many, or as a class for expanded clones.

>few|TRBV4-2|-|TRBJ2-1
TGTGCCAGCAGCCAAGATTCGATGGGTAATGAGCAGTTCTTC
CASSQDSMGNEQFF
>many|TRBV6-5|-|TRBJ2-1
TGTGCCAGCAGTTACTCACGGAATGAGCAGTTCTTC
CASSYSRNEQFF
>-|TRBV7-9|TRBD1|TRBJ1-2
TGTGCCAGCAGCTTGGGGGACAGTCCTAACTATGGCTACACCTTC
CASSLGDSPNYGYTF
>once|TRBV6-5|-|TRBJ1-1
TGTGCCAGCAGTTCAGGGTCAGTCGGTAACACTGAAGCTTTCTTT
CASSSGSVGNTEAFF
>-|TRBV24-1|TRBD1|TRBJ1-2
TGTGCCACCAGTACCGGACAGGGCCTCAACTATGGCTACACCTTC
CATSTGQGLNYGYTF
>-|TRBV12-3/TRBV12-4|TRBD1|TRBJ1-2
TGTGCCAGCAGGCCTAACAGGGGCCCTTATGGCTACACCTTC
CASRPNRGPYGYTF
>few|TRBV7-9|-|TRBJ2-3
TGTGCCAGCAGCTTAGATCTGTCCGGGGCCCCATTACGGGATACGCAGTATTTT
CASSLDLSGAPLRDTQYF
>-|TRBV19|-|TRBJ2-2
TGTGCCAGTAGTCTTGGCACACCAAACACCGGGGAGCTGTTTTTT
CASSLGTPNTGELFF
>many|TRBV7-7|TRBD2|TRBJ2-3
TGTGCTAGCAGCCGCGGGGGGGGGAGCACAGATACGCAGTATTTT
CASSRGGGSTDTQYF
>-|TRBV27|-|TRBJ2-7
TGTGCCAGCAGTTTAGACCGGGGGAGCTCCTACGAGCAGTACTTC
CASSLDRGSSYEQYF
>many|TRBV12-3/TRBV12-4|-|TRBJ2-7
TGTGCCAGCAGTTTACGGGGCGGCGAGCAGTACTTC
CASSLRGGEQYF
>-|TRBV19|-|TRBJ1-1
TGTGCCAGTAGTAGGGGGTTGTTCACTGAAGCTTTCTTT
CASSRGLFTEAFF
>few|TRBV7-8|TRBD1|TRBJ1-1
TGTGCCAGCAGCTCCCCCCGGGACAGAAAGAACACTGAAGCTTTCTTT
CASSSPRDRKNTEAFF
>-|TRBV27|-|TRBJ2-5
TGTGCCAGCAGTTTATCCGCGACGGTGGGGGTGGGGGGGCGCAACGAGACCCAGTACTTC
CASSLSATVGVGGRNETQYF
>-|TRBV5-1|-|TRBJ1-6
TGCGCCAGCAGCTTGGGGGACCGCGGCAGCCTGGGGTATTCACCCCTCCACTTT
CASSLGDRGSLGYSPLHF
>-|TRBV7-2|-|TRBJ2-1
TGTGCCAGCAGCGCAATGTTCCCTCCCATGAGGCGCAATGAGCAGTTCTTC
CASSAMFPPMRRNEQFF
>many|TRBV20-1|-|TRBJ2-1
TGCAGTGCTGACCATAGGGCTGGTGGCAATGAGCAGTTCTTC
CSADHRAGGNEQFF
>-|TRBV20-1|TRBD1|TRBJ1-1
TGCAGTGCACCGGGACAGGGTCCTCGCTTGAACACTGAAGCTTTCTTT
CSAPGQGPRLNTEAFF
>-|TRBV27|-|TRBJ1-5
TGTGCCAGCAGTTTTGGGGCCATACATCAGCCCCAGCATTTT
CASSFGAIHQPQHF
>-|TRBV7-6|-|TRBJ1-1
TGTGCCAGCAGCACCGTGGGGTATATGGAGGCTTTCTTT
CASSTVGYMEAFF
>-|TRBV12-3/TRBV12-4|-|TRBJ2-3
TGTTCCAGCAGGGACCAGACTAGCACAGATACGCAGTATTTT
CSSRDQTSTDTQYF
>few|TRBV7-2|-|TRBJ2-3
TGTGCCAGCAACACGTGGGGGAGGCAGGGGATAGATACGCAGTATTTT
CASNTWGRQGIDTQYF
>-|TRBV11-2|TRBD1|TRBJ1-4
TGTGCCAGCAGCGATAGTGGGACAGGGGTGGAAAAACTGTTTTTT
CASSDSGTGVEKLFF
>-|TRBV27|TRBD2|TRBJ2-1
TGTGCCAGCAGTTACGCTAGCGGCAATGAGCAGTTCTTC
CASSYASGNEQFF
>-|TRBV2|TRBD2|TRBJ2-3
TGTGCCAGCAGTGATTCCCTAGCGGGGACCACAGATACGCAGTATTTT
CASSDSLAGTTDTQYF
>-|TRBV7-8|-|TRBJ2-5
TGTGCCAGCAGCTTAGGAGAGATGATGCTTCAAGAGACCCAGTACTTC
CASSLGEMMLQETQYF
>-|TRBV20-1|-|TRBJ2-3
TGCAGTGCTACCACTCCAAGCGGTTACACAGATACGCAGTATTTT
CSATTPSGYTDTQYF
>-|TRBV6-2/TRBV6-3|TRBD1|TRBJ2-2
TGTGCCAGCAGTTACCCCGGGACAGGGGTCGTCACCGGGGAGCTGTTTTTT
CASSYPGTGVVTGELFF
>-|TRBV7-3|-|TRBJ2-4
TGTGCCAGCAGGGCCCGGGGAGCCAAAAACATTCAGTACTTC
CASRARGAKNIQYF
>many|TRBV12-3/TRBV12-4|-|TRBJ2-2
TGTGCCAGCAGTTTTCGGACAGCTACGAACACCGGGGAGCTGTTTTTT
CASSFRTATNTGELFF
>-|TRBV28|-|TRBJ1-5
TGTGCCAGCAGTGACAGACCCTATAGCAATCAGCCCCAGCATTTT
CASSDRPYSNQPQHF
>-|TRBV6-5|-|TRBJ2-3
TGTGCCAGCAGTTTCGGCTATCGGGGTTTGGCAGATACGCAGTATTTT
CASSFGYRGLADTQYF
>few|TRBV7-9|-|TRBJ2-3
TGTGCCAGCAGCGAGATTTTGGCGGATACGCAGTATTTT
CASSEILADTQYF
>few|TRBV7-9|-|TRBJ1-5
TGTGCCAGCAGCTTGAGGGGAGGGCCCAATCAGCCCCAGCATTTT
CASSLRGGPNQPQHF
>few|TRBV12-3/TRBV12-4|-|TRBJ1-1
TGTGCCAGCGCGGACTCTTATGAAGCTTTCTTT
CASADSYEAFF
>-|TRBV9|TRBD2|TRBJ2-5
TGTGCCAGCGGGGGAGGCGGGGGTCCACAAGAGACCCAGTACTTC
CASGGGGGPQETQYF
>-|TRBV6-1|TRBD2|TRBJ2-2
TGTGCCAGCAGTTTCTTAGCGGGGGGAGACATTGGGACCGGGGAGCTGTTTTTT
CASSFLAGGDIGTGELFF
>-|TRBV27|-|TRBJ1-1
TGTGCCAGCAAGACCAGAGTGAACACTGAAGCTTTCTTT
CASKTRVNTEAFF
>few|TRBV13|-|TRBJ1-1
TGTGCCAGCGAGCTTGTGAACACTGAAGCTTTCTTT
CASELVNTEAFF
>-|TRBV11-1|TRBD2|TRBJ2-2
TGTGCCAGCAGCTCCCTATATAGCGGGGCGAACACCGGGGAGCTGTTTTTT
CASSSLYSGANTGELFF
>-|TRBV12-5|TRBD2|TRBJ2-7
TGTGCTAGTGGTCCCCGGGAGGCCGAGCAGTACTTC
CASGPREAEQYF
>many|TRBV7-8|-|TRBJ2-1
TGTGCCAGCAGCTTAGGGTGGGGCGTAAGGGGGAATGAGCAGTTCTTC
CASSLGWGVRGNEQFF
>-|TRBV15|-|TRBJ2-2
TGTGCCACCGCCCAGGAGGGTTGGAGCGGGGAGCTGTTTTTT
CATAQEGWSGELFF
>-|TRBV7-6|-|TRBJ2-2
TGTGCTAGCAGCTACCTGATAAACACCGGGGAGCTGTTTTTT
CASSYLINTGELFF
>few|TRBV6-5|-|TRBJ1-1
TGTGCCAGCAGTTACTCACGACTCCGACGAGCTTTCTTT
CASSYSRLRRAFF
>-|TRBV7-6|-|TRBJ2-7
TGTGCCAGCAGCGTCTTGGGACACGACGAGCAGTACTTC
CASSVLGHDEQYF
>few|TRBV5-1|-|TRBJ2-1
TGCGCCAGCAGCCGATTAGTTGGGAGGTGGGACAATGAGCAGTTCTTC
CASSRLVGRWDNEQFF
>-|TRBV27|-|TRBJ1-1
TGTGCCAGCAGTGGGATAGGGGGGGCGAACACTGAAGCTTTCTTT
CASSGIGGANTEAFF